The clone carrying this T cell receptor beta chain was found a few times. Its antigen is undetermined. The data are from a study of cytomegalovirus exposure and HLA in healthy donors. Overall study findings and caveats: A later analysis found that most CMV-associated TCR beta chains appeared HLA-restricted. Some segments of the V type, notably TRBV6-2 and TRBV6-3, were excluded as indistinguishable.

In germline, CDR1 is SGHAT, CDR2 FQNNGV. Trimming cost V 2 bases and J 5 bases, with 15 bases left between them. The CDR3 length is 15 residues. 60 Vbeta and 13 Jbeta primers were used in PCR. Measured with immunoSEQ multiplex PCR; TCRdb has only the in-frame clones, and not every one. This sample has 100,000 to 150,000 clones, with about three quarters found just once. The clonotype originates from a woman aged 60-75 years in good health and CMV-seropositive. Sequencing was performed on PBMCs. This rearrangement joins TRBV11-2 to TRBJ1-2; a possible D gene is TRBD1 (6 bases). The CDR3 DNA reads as TGTGCCAGCAGCTTAATCCGGGACACTTGGTATGGCTACACCTTC. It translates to CASSLIRDTWYGYTF.